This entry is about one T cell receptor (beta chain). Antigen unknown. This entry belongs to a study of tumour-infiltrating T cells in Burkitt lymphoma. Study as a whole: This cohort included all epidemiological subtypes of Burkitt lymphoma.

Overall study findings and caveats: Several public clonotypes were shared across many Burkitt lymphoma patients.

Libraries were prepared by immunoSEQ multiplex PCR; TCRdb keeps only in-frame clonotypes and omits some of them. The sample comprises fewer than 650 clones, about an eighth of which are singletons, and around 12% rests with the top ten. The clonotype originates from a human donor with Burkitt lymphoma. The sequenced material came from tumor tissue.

This chain's CDR3 is CASTISSLRGNTEAFF. The DNA of the CDR3 is TGTGCCAGCACCATTAGTAGTTTGCGGGGGAACACTGAAGCTTTCTTT. This chain links TRBV7-2 with TRBJ1-1; D gene uncertain. CDR3 size: 16 residues. The germline V and J ends were trimmed by 7 bases and 1 base, with 19 bases remaining between them. Germline assignment: CDR1 SGHTA and CDR2 FQGNSA.